This entry concerns a single T cell receptor (beta chain). The antigen this receptor binds is unknown. No qualities accompany the bases; no much larger clone lies one base away. TCRbeta CDR3 regions were amplified from genomic DNA using the immunoSEQ Assay, a bias-controlled multiplex PCR. Per the original workflow: The number of nucleated cells in each sample was estimated by amplification of reference gene primers within the assay. To quantify the absolute abundance of each unique TCRbeta CDR3 rearrangement, sequence reads were collapsed and filtered. For each sample, productive Simpson clonality was calculated by taking the square root of Simpson's diversity index across productive rearrangements. Entries here come from immuneACCESS through TCRdb and include only in-frame sequences with V and J called. Some clones fail to appear in such tables; in the studies checked, an unresolved V gene covers under half of the shortfall, and the cause of the remainder is unknown. V and J calls and clone size are those listed in that table; D and trimming were worked out from the DNA. This sample holds more than 250,000 clones; approximately 87% were observed only once. Of the sample, about 5% is held by the ten largest clones.

The junction shows trimming of 3 bases on V and 14 bases on J, plus 11 bases between the germline ends. Its CDR3 holds 12 amino acids, cysteine through phenylalanine. CDR3 DNA is the only sequence kept; it has 36 bases, read in frame from the first base. Per the germline V gene, SNHLY is the CDR1 and FYNNEI is the CDR2. Samples from volunteer blood donors who had recovered from COVID-19 were contributed by a second Seattle source. Collaborating institutions collected whole blood in K2EDTA tubes following their own protocols. For TCRbeta analysis, collaborators shipped samples in one of three forms: frozen whole blood, isolated PBMCs, or DNA extracted from either of those sample types. The data were taken from a study of blood T cell repertoires in COVID-19 (dated by TCRdb to about 2020). Study-wide context: Samples covering the acute and convalescent phases of COVID-19 were provided by collaborators in the United States, Italy and Spain. The material from the prospective study consisted of cDNA or gDNA derived from T cells, B-cell-depleted T cells, or PBMCs. Deeply sampled blood TCRbeta repertoires from subjects exposed to, actively infected with, or recovered from COVID-19 were included in the dataset. The samples were drawn from the first 160 participants of the ongoing ImmuneRACE study and from roughly 1,300 subjects provided by 6 global collaborators. A de-identified subject ID, COVID-19 status, age in years and sex were almost always included in the sample metadata. HLA class I and class II types, where available, came from metadata supplied by the sample provider rather than from assay-based typing. A freely available public database, intended as a resource for researchers studying the immune response to SARS-CoV-2, is where the repertoires were released. General findings and caveats noted by the study authors: The amount of clinical and demographic metadata varied by source and participant and was provided uncurated.

The clonotype was recovered from a man aged 60-69 years who had recovered from COVID-19. Recombination connected TRBV2 to TRBJ1-6; the D gene is unclear. Input material: peripheral blood. The CDR3 region has the sequence CASSEVFQALHF. In nucleotide form, the sequence is TGTGCCAGCAGTGAGGTATTTCAGGCCCTCCACTTT.